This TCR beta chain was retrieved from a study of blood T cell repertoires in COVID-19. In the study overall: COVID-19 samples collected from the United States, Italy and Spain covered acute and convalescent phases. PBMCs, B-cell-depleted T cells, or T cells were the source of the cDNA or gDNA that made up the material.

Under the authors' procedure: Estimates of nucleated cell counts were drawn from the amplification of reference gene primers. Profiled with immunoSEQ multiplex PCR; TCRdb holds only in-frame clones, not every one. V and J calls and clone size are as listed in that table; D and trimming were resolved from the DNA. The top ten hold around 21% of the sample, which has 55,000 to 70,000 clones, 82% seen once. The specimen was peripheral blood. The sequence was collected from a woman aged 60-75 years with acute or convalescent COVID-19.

The CDR3 reads CASSLRNSGANVLTF. As DNA, the CDR3 is TGTGCCAGCAGCCTACGTAACTCTGGGGCCAACGTCCTGACTTTC. This chain connects TRBV9 to TRBJ2-6; D unresolved. The germline CDR1 and CDR2 sequences are SGDLS and YYNGEE. The ends were cut back, 4 bases at V and 0 bases at J, with 8 bases in the middle. This CDR3 spans 15 amino acids.